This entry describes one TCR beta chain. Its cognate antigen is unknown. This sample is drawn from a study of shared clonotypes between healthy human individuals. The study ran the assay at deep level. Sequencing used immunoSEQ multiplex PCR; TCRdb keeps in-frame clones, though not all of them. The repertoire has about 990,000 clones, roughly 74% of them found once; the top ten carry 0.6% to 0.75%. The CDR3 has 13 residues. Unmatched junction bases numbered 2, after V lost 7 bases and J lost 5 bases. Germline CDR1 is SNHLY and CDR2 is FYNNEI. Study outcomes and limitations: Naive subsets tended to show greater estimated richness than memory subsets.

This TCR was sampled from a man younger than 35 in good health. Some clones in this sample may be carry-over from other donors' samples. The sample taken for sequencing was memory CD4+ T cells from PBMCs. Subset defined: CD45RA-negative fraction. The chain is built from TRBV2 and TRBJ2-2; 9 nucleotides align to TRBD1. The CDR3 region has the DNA TGTGCCAGCACCGGACAGGGGACCGGGGAGCTGTTTTTT. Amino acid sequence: CASTGQGTGELFF.